Only a few counts were recorded for the clone carrying this T cell receptor (beta chain). Its antigen remains unknown. The data are from a study of response to subunit inactivated influenza vaccine. Germline V gene sequence: CDR1 MDHEN, CDR2 SYDVKM. Losses at the gene ends were 6 bases for V and 3 bases for J; bases not matched to a gene: 2. The CDR3 consists of 13 residues. General observations from the study: The authors suggested that few new T cells are recruited per seasonal influenza vaccination.

One entry per CDR3 protein results from TCRdb running MiXCR on the RT-PCR reads. The table lists more than 700,000 distinct CDR3 sequences, 21% of them singletons. This sequence originates from a man aged 45-60 years who received an inactivated influenza vaccine. Sequenced here: PBMCs from blood, sampled roughly 5 days after vaccination. The genes are TRBV28 and TRBJ1-2, with 9 bases that match TRBD1. As DNA, the CDR3 is TGTGCCAGCAGGGACAGGGGTGACTATGGCTACACCTTC. Amino acid sequence: CASRDRGDYGYTF.